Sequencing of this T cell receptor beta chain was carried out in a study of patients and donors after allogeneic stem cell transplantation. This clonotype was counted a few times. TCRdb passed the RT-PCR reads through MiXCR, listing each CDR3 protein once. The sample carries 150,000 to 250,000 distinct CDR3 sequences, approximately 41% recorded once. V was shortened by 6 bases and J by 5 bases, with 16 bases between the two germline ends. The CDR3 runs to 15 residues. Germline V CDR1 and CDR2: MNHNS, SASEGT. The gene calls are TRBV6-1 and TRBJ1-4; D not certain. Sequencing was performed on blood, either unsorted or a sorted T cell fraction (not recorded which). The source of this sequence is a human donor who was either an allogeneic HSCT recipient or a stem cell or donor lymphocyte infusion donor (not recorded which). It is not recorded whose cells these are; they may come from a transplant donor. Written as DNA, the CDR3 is TGTGCCAGCAGGTCCTACGAAGAGATGAATGAAAAACTGTTTTTT. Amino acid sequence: CASRSYEEMNEKLFF.